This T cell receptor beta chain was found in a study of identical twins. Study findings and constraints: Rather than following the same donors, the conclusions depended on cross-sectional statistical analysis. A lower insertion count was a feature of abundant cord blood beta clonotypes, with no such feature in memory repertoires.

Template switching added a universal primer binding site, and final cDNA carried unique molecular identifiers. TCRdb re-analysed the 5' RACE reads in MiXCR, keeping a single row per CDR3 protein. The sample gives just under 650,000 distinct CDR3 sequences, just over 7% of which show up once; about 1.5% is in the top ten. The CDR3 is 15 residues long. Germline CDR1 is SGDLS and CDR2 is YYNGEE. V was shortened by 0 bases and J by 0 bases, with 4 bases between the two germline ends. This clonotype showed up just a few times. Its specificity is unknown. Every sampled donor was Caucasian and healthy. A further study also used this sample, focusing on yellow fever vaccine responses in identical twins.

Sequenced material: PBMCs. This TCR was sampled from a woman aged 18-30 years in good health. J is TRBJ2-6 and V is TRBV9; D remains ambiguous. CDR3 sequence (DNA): TGTGCCAGCAGCGTAGGGACCTCTGGGGCCAACGTCCTGACTTTC. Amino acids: CASSVGTSGANVLTF.